Sequencing of this T cell receptor beta chain was carried out in a study of blood T cell repertoires in COVID-19. In germline, CDR1 is KGHSH, CDR2 LQKENI. Trimming stripped 3 bases from V and 8 bases from J, with 5 bases between. The CDR3 contains 11 residues. Assay used: immunoSEQ multiplex PCR; TCRdb lists only in-frame clones, some missing. The sample has 25,000 to 35,000 clones, about 92% seen once. The material sequenced was peripheral blood. The rearrangement joins TRBV18 to TRBJ2-1; D ambiguous. The receptor was derived from a woman aged 70-85 years with COVID-19, enrolled during active disease. Written as DNA, the CDR3 is TGTGCCAGCTCACCGGGCCATGAGCAGTTCTTC. The encoded protein is CASSPGHEQFF.